The TCR beta chain described here comes from a study of cytomegalovirus exposure and HLA in healthy donors. Primers: 60 Vbeta forward and 13 Jbeta reverse. Data came from immunoSEQ multiplex PCR; TCRdb stores just in-frame clones and leaves some out. This sample has more than 85,000 clones, with approximately 82% found just once. The donors, nominally healthy at sampling, likely had unrecorded immune exposures. The CDR3 is made up of 13 amino acids. CDR1 is SGHTA, CDR2 FQGTGA, per germline. The V end lost 5 bases, the J end lost 5 bases, and 11 bases lay between the germline ends. This sequence originates from a man aged 35-49 years in good health and CMV-seropositive. The chain couples TRBV7-3 to TRBJ2-3; D is possibly TRBD2 (5 bases). Sequencing input: PBMCs. The CDR3 DNA sequence: TGTGCCAGCAGCACCCAAGGAGGAGATACGCAGTATTTT. Its protein is CASSTQGGDTQYF.